Included here is one T cell receptor beta chain sequence, with context. The CDR3 is 13 residues long. Germline-derived CDR1 and CDR2 are KGHDR and SFDVKD. V lost 3 bases and J lost 5, with 10 bases in between. Original methodology: Reference gene primer amplification yielded estimated nucleated cell counts. Here immunoSEQ multiplex PCR was the method, and the copy in TCRdb shows in-frame clones only, minus some. The DNA gave D and trimming, while V, J and clone size come from that table. The sample yields around 150,000 clones, around 85% seen once. This sample is part of a study of blood T cell repertoires in COVID-19. Study in general: Whether acute or convalescent, the COVID-19 samples came from the United States, Italy and Spain. T cells, B-cell-depleted T cells, or PBMCs supplied cDNA or gDNA.

The source is a man aged 70 or older with acute or convalescent COVID-19. The sequencing input was peripheral blood. V usage is TRBV24-1 and J usage is TRBJ2-7; D remains unclear. CDR3 sequence reads: CATSDPPFHEQYF. DNA for the CDR3: TGTGCCACCAGTGATCCCCCCTTCCACGAGCAGTACTTC.